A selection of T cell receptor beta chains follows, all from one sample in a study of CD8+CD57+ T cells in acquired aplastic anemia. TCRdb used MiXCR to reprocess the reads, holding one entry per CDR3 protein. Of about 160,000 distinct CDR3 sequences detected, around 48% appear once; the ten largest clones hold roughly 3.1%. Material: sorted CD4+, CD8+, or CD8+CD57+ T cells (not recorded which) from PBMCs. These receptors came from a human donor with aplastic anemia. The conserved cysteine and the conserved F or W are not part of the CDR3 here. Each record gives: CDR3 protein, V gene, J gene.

cdr3_aa: ASSSDSPLH; v_call: TRBV7-2; j_call: TRBJ1-6
cdr3_aa: ASSQGTGRVLT; v_call: TRBV12-3/TRBV12-4; j_call: TRBJ2-6
cdr3_aa: ASSADLSSYEQY; v_call: TRBV2; j_call: TRBJ2-7
cdr3_aa: ASSLATGISYEQY; v_call: TRBV7-2; j_call: TRBJ2-7
cdr3_aa: ASSVGPGAQY; v_call: TRBV2; j_call: TRBJ2-5
cdr3_aa: ATTGRINSYEQY; v_call: TRBV10-3; j_call: TRBJ2-7
cdr3_aa: ASTGTPGTQY; v_call: TRBV6-5; j_call: TRBJ2-5
cdr3_aa: AAIPSGKTLPVSEQY; v_call: TRBV4-2; j_call: TRBJ2-7
cdr3_aa: ATRGGPTDTQY; v_call: TRBV5-1; j_call: TRBJ2-3
cdr3_aa: ASSTSGTGLRSGNTIY; v_call: TRBV12-3/TRBV12-4; j_call: TRBJ1-3
cdr3_aa: SAASPREALGEQY; v_call: TRBV20-1; j_call: TRBJ2-7
cdr3_aa: ASSLGQSNTEAF; v_call: TRBV7-3; j_call: TRBJ1-1
cdr3_aa: ASCSGQTYEQY; v_call: TRBV28; j_call: TRBJ2-7
cdr3_aa: ASSGRGGELF; v_call: TRBV2; j_call: TRBJ2-2
cdr3_aa: ASSGSDILRYEQY; v_call: TRBV7-9; j_call: TRBJ2-7
cdr3_aa: ASIPGGSGELF; v_call: TRBV7-9; j_call: TRBJ2-2